This passage covers 9 T cell receptor beta chains from one sample sequenced in a study of human T cells and chemical hapten exposure. TCRdb re-analysed the RACE reads in MiXCR, keeping a single row per CDR3 protein. Among approximately 110,000 distinct CDR3 sequences listed, 9.2% were seen once. Time point of the sample: patch test 2, 6 weeks after DPC sensitization. Treatment described: therapeutic diphenylcyclopropenone sensitization with weekly scalp DPC. Material: whole blood, obtained in connection with sensitization to the hapten diphenylcyclopropenone (DPC). The receptors derive from a middle-aged woman with alopecia areata. Some clones in this sample may be carry-over from other donors' samples.

This clonotype was detected ten times or more. The rearrangement uses TRBV20-1 and TRBJ2-2; 8 nucleotides agree with TRBD2. Looked up from germline, CDR1 is DFQATT and CDR2 is SNEGSKA (reference sequence). The CDR3 loop spans 15 amino acids. V shed 6 bases, J shed 0 bases, and the junction held 6 bases outside the gene matches. The CDR3 spells CSATERGSNTGELFF. CDR3 sequence (DNA): TGCAGTGCCACAGAGCGGGGGTCGAACACCGGGGAGCTGTTTTTT.

This clonotype was counted between two and nine times. This rearrangement joins TRBV2 to TRBJ1-3; no definite D call. Trimming stripped 6 bases from V and 6 bases from J, with 6 bases between. The germline V gene has CDR1 SNHLY and CDR2 FYNNEI. The CDR3 has 11 residues. CDR3 sequence reads: CASRDLNTIYF. CDR3 coding DNA: TGTGCCAGCAGGGATTTAAACACCATATATTTT.

This clonotype has just a few counts. The CDR3 region has the DNA TGCAGCGTTCAACCCGGGAGCAGCCAAGAAAAACTGTTTTTT. It codes for CSVQPGSSQEKLFF. The J gene is TRBJ1-4, the V gene TRBV29-1; no clear D. Germline CDR1 and CDR2: SQVTM and ANQGSEA. The CDR3 loop spans 14 amino acids. Trimming cost V 5 bases and J 8 bases, with 18 bases left between them.

This clonotype has just a few counts. The chain employs TRBV6-5 and TRBJ2-7; D unclear. V lost 5 bases and J lost 1, with 9 bases in between. Germline lookup yields CDR1 MNHEY and CDR2 SVGAGI. CDR3 length: 13 residues. CDR3 amino acids: CASSNYGSYEQYF. The CDR3 nucleotides read TGTGCCAGCAGTAACTATGGGTCCTACGAGCAGTACTTC.

This clonotype was recorded many times. The chain has TRBV2 and TRBJ1-2, with D tentatively TRBD1 (6 bases). This CDR3 has 16 amino acids. Per germline, CDR1 SNHLY and CDR2 FYNNEI. V was shortened by 3 bases and J by 7 bases, with 21 bases between the two germline ends. CDR3 loop: CASSDSRDKSPGGYTF. In DNA, the CDR3 is TGTGCCAGCAGTGATTCGCGGGACAAGTCCCCGGGTGGCTACACCTTC.

The chain links TRBV20-1 to TRBJ2-3, with D possibly matching TRBD2 (6 bases). The V end lost 1 base, the J end lost 7 bases, and 9 bases lay between the germline ends. Germline values: CDR1 DFQATT, CDR2 SNEGSKA (reference sequence). The length of the CDR3 is 12 residues. The CDR3 DNA reads as TGCAGTGCTAGAGTGGAGGGACATACGCAGTATTTT. Translation gives CSARVEGHTQYF.

This chain joins TRBV28 and TRBJ2-7; D perhaps matches TRBD1 (5 bases). This CDR3 spans 15 amino acids. Trimming pared 3 bases from V and 5 bases from J, leaving 17 bases between. In germline, CDR1 is MDHEN, CDR2 SYDVKM. CDR3 region: CASSFQGRDTHEQYF. The CDR3 nucleotides are TGTGCCAGCAGTTTCCAAGGCAGGGATACTCACGAGCAGTACTTC.

This clonotype has a count of ten or more. The chain employs TRBV4-1 and TRBJ1-2, with TRBD1 as a possible D gene (6 bases). V shed 0 bases and J shed 7 bases, with 12 bases lying between them. The CDR3 totals 14 residues. The germline CDR1 and CDR2 sequences are MGHRA and YSYEKL. CDR3 sequence (DNA): TGCGCCAGCAGCCAAGATCAGGGCAGGGGTGGCTACACCTTC. As protein: CASSQDQGRGGYTF.

This clonotype was seen repeatedly, ten times or more. V gene TRBV11-2 combines with J gene TRBJ2-2; D possibly corresponds to TRBD1 (5 bases). The V gene lost 10 bases and the J gene lost 3 bases, with 9 bases spanning the gap. Looked up from germline, CDR1 is SGHAT and CDR2 is FQNNGV. The CDR3 sequence is 12 residues long. The CDR3 nucleotides read TGTGCCAACTCCAGGGACACCGGGGAGCTGTTTTTT. Protein sequence: CANSRDTGELFF.